A single sample is the source of the 27 T cell receptor beta chains below, sequenced in a study of CD8 T cells in ankylosing spondylitis. Broader study findings: Roughly 8 highly homologous variants made up a TCR beta motif, and this motif appeared characteristic of ankylosing spondylitis blood.

No antigen has been identified for these receptors. One entry per CDR3 protein results from TCRdb running MiXCR on the 5' RACE reads. The repertoire holds 100,000 or so distinct CDR3 sequences, about 8.1% seen once, with over 25% in the top ten. The sample comprised blood, either unsorted or a sorted T cell fraction (not recorded which). The origin of the receptors is a male donor with ankylosing spondylitis.

This chain joins TRBV27 and TRBJ2-7; 7 bases map to TRBD2. CDR1 is MNHEY and CDR2 is SMNVEV in the germline V gene (reference sequence). J gave up 5 bases and V 2 bases, and 15 bases lay outside the gene matches. The length of the CDR3 is 17 residues. The DNA of the CDR3 is TGTGCCAGCAGTTTAGGTCTAGCGGAAGTGGGAATCAACGAGCAGTACTTC. Its protein product is CASSLGLAEVGINEQYF.

This clonotype came up many times. The CDR3 coding sequence is TGTGCCAGCAGCCATGGGGGGGGGCTCGAGAAGAACACCGGGGAGCTGTTTTTT. Translating it yields CASSHGGGLEKNTGELFF. The V gene is TRBV13, the J gene TRBJ2-2, with a possible D match to TRBD2 (7 bases). V lost 5 bases and J 1 base, leaving 20 bases between the germline ends. In germline, CDR1 is PRHDT, CDR2 FYEKMQ (reference sequence). The CDR3 is 18 amino acids.

V is TRBV7-2 and J is TRBJ2-3, with 9 bases aligning to TRBD1. The junction had 9 bases not matched to a gene; V was cut back by 5 bases and J by 3 bases. The germline CDR1 and CDR2 sequences are SGHTA and FQGNSA. The CDR3 is made up of 16 amino acids. The CDR3 DNA reads TGTGCCAGCAGCCCCCGGGACAGGGAAAGTACAGATACGCAGTATTTT. Its protein product is CASSPRDRESTDTQYF.

The sample holds many counts of this clonotype. The chain recombines TRBV4-2 with TRBJ2-1; 12 bases match TRBD2. The CDR3 has 17 amino acids. The ends lost 1 base at V and 4 bases at J; junction bases unmatched: 5. From germline, CDR1 is LGHNA and CDR2 YNFKEQ. The DNA for the CDR3 is TGTGCCAGCAGCCAAGGTTGGCTAGCGGGAGGGTACAATGAGCAGTTCTTC. Amino acids: CASSQGWLAGGYNEQFF.

This sequence joins TRBV24-1 and TRBJ2-1; D not certain. Germline CDR1 KGHDR, CDR2 SFDVKD. This CDR3 is 11 amino acids long. V was clipped by 3 bases and J by 7 bases, with 3 bases between them. CDR3 nucleotide sequence: TGTGCCACCAGTGATACTAATGAGCAGTTCTTC. Translated: CATSDTNEQFF.

The chain recombines TRBV20-1 with TRBJ2-7; 7 bases align to TRBD2. The CDR3 loop spans 14 amino acids. The V and J ends lost 3 bases and 3 bases, in that order; junction bases with no gene match: 8. Looked up from germline, CDR1 is DFQATT and CDR2 is SNEGSKA (reference sequence). The CDR3 loop is CSASAGVTNYEQYF. Here the CDR3 DNA reads TGCAGTGCTAGTGCGGGGGTTACCAACTACGAGCAGTACTTC.

This clonotype was seen only a few times. The chain employs TRBV29-1 and TRBJ2-6; 7 positions agree with TRBD2. V was pared by 4 bases and J by 0 bases, with 6 bases of the junction left unmatched. Germline CDR1 is SQVTM and CDR2 is ANQGSEA. This CDR3 region has 16 residues. In DNA, the CDR3 is TGCAGCGTTGTCTCAAGCGGGGACTCTGGGGCCAACGTCCTGACTTTC. Translated, it gives CSVVSSGDSGANVLTF.

The gene calls are TRBV5-1 and TRBJ2-7, with D perhaps assigned TRBD1 or TRBD2 (7 bases each). V was trimmed by 4 bases and J by 7 bases, leaving 21 bases between them. Germline V gene sequence: CDR1 SGHRS, CDR2 YFSETQ. CDR3 length equals 15 residues. The DNA for the CDR3 is TGCGCCAGCAGCCCTAGCGGACAGGCCGATTCGGAGCAGTACTTC. Protein sequence: CASSPSGQADSEQYF.

This clonotype appeared many times. The J gene is TRBJ2-3, the V gene TRBV3-1; 7 positions match TRBD1. This CDR3 comprises 16 residues. Germline assignment: CDR1 LGHDT and CDR2 YNNKEL (reference sequence). Unmatched junction bases numbered 19, after V lost 2 bases and J lost 14 bases. Written as DNA, the CDR3 is TGTGCCAGCAGCCAACAGACAGGGTCCTTTCCCTATATGTGGTATTTT. Residues: CASSQQTGSFPYMWYF.

Concerning this clonotype itself: Relative to the germline gene, one junction end is altered; a read error may explain this. The DNA for the CDR3 is TGTGCCAGCAGTTTATCCAGGGGGGGCTACAATGACCAGTTCTTC. Translated, it gives CASSLSRGGYNDQFF. The chain carries TRBV27 and TRBJ2-1; the D call may be TRBD1 or TRBD2 (7 bases each). The CDR3 has 15 amino acids. The germline CDR1 and CDR2 sequences are MNHEY and SMNVEV (reference sequence).

The chain carries TRBV27 and TRBJ2-1; TRBD1 matches 7 bases. With 4 bases clipped from V and 2 bases from J, the junction kept 2 bases outside the gene matches. Germline V gives CDR1 MNHEY, CDR2 SMNVEV (reference sequence). CDR3 length: 14 amino acids. This chain's CDR3 is CASSYGTAYNEQFF. CDR3 bases: TGTGCCAGCAGTTATGGGACAGCCTACAATGAGCAGTTCTTC.

By share, this clonotype ranks as medium-sized. V gene TRBV7-8 combines with J gene TRBJ2-1; D is undetermined. The V and J ends lost 1 base and 0 bases respectively, with 7 bases between them. The CDR3 covers 15 residues. Germline CDR1 and CDR2: SGHVS and FQNEAQ. In nucleotides, the CDR3 is TGTGCCAGCAGCTTAGTTCGGAGCTCCTACAATGAGCAGTTCTTC. Its protein product is CASSLVRSSYNEQFF. The full variable domain, completed using reference TRBV7-8 and TRBJ2-1, is GAGVSQSPRYKVAKRGQDVALRCDPISGHVSLFWYQQALGQGPEFLTYFQNEAQLDKSGLPSDRFFAERPEGSVSTLKIQRTQQEDSAVYLCASSLVRSSYNEQFFGPGTRLTVL.

This clonotype has only a few counts. The gene calls are TRBV29-1 and TRBJ1-2; 9 bases match TRBD1. Unmatched junction bases numbered 2, after V lost 6 bases and J lost 0 bases. The CDR3 is 13 residues long. In germline, CDR1 is SQVTM, CDR2 ANQGSEA. CDR3 nucleotides: TGCAGCGTCACAGGGGGCACTAACTATGGCTACACCTTC. It specifies CSVTGGTNYGYTF.

This clonotype turned up a few times. The rearrangement joins TRBV7-9 to TRBJ1-1, with 9 bases matching TRBD1. CDR1 is SEHNR, CDR2 FQNEAQ, per germline (reference sequence). Trimming cost V 4 bases and J 0 bases; bases outside gene matches: 6. The CDR3 has 16 residues. The CDR3 region is CASSSTGGPLNTEAFF. CDR3 coding DNA: TGTGCCAGCAGCTCGACAGGGGGTCCTTTGAACACTGAAGCTTTCTTT.

The sample holds many counts of this clonotype. The chain links TRBV12-3 or TRBV12-4 to TRBJ1-1; D possibly corresponds to TRBD1 (5 bases). V was cut by 4 bases and J by 4 bases, with 7 bases left in between. The CDR3 spans 12 residues. CDR3 sequence (DNA): TGTGCCAGCAGTTCCGGGGGCACTGAAGCTTTCTTT. It is translated as CASSSGGTEAFF.

The V gene is TRBV11-3, the J gene TRBJ2-1; D remains ambiguous. Trimming pared 6 bases from V and 6 bases from J, leaving 6 bases between. The CDR3 length is 11 residues. CDR1 and CDR2 from the germline V gene are SGHNT and YENEEA. CDR3 residues: CASSYTNEQFF. CDR3 bases: TGTGCCAGCAGTTATACCAATGAGCAGTTCTTC.

This clonotype occurred many times. The chain recombines TRBV11-2 with TRBJ2-3; D is unresolved. The CDR3 loop spans 16 amino acids. V lost 1 base to trimming and J lost 0 bases, with 11 bases between them. Germline CDR1 and CDR2: SGHAT and FQNNGV. The CDR3 loop is CASSLVAVGSTDTQYF. CDR3 in DNA: TGTGCCAGCAGCTTAGTTGCGGTAGGCAGCACAGATACGCAGTATTTT.

The chain recombines TRBV3-1 with TRBJ2-3; TRBD2 agrees at 8 bases. The CDR3 spans 15 residues. J gave up 3 bases and V 3 bases, and 5 bases lay outside the gene matches. Per the germline V gene, CDR1 is LGHDT and CDR2 is YNNKEL (reference sequence). The CDR3 protein is CASSHPGLETDTQYF. The DNA for the CDR3 is TGTGCCAGCAGCCACCCGGGACTAGAAACAGATACGCAGTATTTT.

This sequence joins TRBV2 and TRBJ2-2; 13 positions agree with TRBD2. The CDR3 runs to 17 residues. The junction had 7 bases not matched to a gene; V was cut back by 4 bases and J by 5 bases. Germline CDR1 reads SNHLY; CDR2 reads FYNNEI. CDR3 amino acids: CASSGGTSGKITGELFF. The CDR3 region has the DNA TGTGCCAGCAGTGGAGGGACTAGCGGGAAAATAACCGGGGAGCTGTTTTTT. The full variable domain, in which reference TRBV2 and TRBJ2-2 provide the parts outside the CDR3, is EPEVTQTPSHQVTQMGQEVILRCVPISNHLYFYWYRQILGQKVEFLVSFYNNEISEKSEIFDDQFSVERPDGSNFTLKIRSTKLEDSAMYFCASSGGTSGKITGELFFGEGSRLTVL.

There are many counts of this clonotype. V usage is TRBV9 and J usage is TRBJ2-2, with D unresolved. This CDR3 is 14 amino acids long. Germline CDR1 is SGDLS and CDR2 is YYNGEE. Trimming shortened V by 0 bases and J by 6 bases, and 9 bases separated the two germline ends. The CDR3 region is CASSVATSPGELFF. The CDR3, as DNA: TGTGCCAGCAGCGTAGCTACGTCCCCCGGGGAGCTGTTTTTT. Using reference TRBV9 and TRBJ2-2 for the parts outside the CDR3, the full variable domain is DSGVTQTPKHLITATGQRVTLRCSPRSGDLSVYWYQQSLDQGLQFLIQYYNGEERAKGNILERFSAQQFPDLHSELNLSSLELGDSALYFCASSVATSPGELFFGEGSRLTVL.

This clonotype was recorded at least ten times. The chain links TRBV20-1 to TRBJ1-5; 7 bases line up with TRBD1. The V and J ends lost 0 bases and 3 bases, in that order; junction bases with no gene match: 11. There are 17 residues in the CDR3. The germline V gene encodes CDR1 DFQATT and CDR2 SNEGSKA (reference sequence). In DNA, the CDR3 is TGCAGTGCTAGAGATTCCACGACAGGGTTCTTCAATCAGCCCCAGCATTTT. This encodes CSARDSTTGFFNQPQHF.

This clonotype turned up a few times. The chain carries TRBV6-2 or TRBV6-3 and TRBJ2-1; D tentatively reads TRBD1 or TRBD2 (7 bases each). Trimming pared 8 bases from V and 2 bases from J, leaving 37 bases between. Germline V lookup: CDR1 MNHEY, CDR2 SVGEGT. The CDR3 runs to 22 residues. The CDR3 reads CASQNNRGPVVAGVSPYNEQFF. The DNA of the CDR3 is TGTGCCAGCCAGAACAACAGGGGCCCCGTGGTGGCGGGAGTTTCCCCCTACAATGAGCAGTTCTTC.

This clonotype was found a few times. This chain joins TRBV13 and TRBJ2-3; no clear D. The ends were cut back, 4 bases at V and 5 bases at J, with 7 bases in the middle. Germline values: CDR1 PRHDT, CDR2 FYEKMQ (reference sequence). The CDR3 contains 12 residues. This chain's CDR3 is CASSSRLDTQYF. CDR3 nucleotides: TGTGCCAGCAGCTCCCGACTAGATACGCAGTATTTT.

The chain employs TRBV14 and TRBJ2-3, with 8 bases lining up with TRBD2. With V trimmed by 0 bases and J by 1 base, 6 bases remained unmatched. Per germline, CDR1 SGHDN and CDR2 FVKESK. This CDR3 comprises 17 residues. CDR3 DNA: TGTGCCAGCAGCCAAGATACTAGCGGATGGGGCACAGATACGCAGTATTTT. Translation gives CASSQDTSGWGTDTQYF.

The V gene is TRBV20-1, the J gene TRBJ2-7; 12 bases match TRBD1. Trimming at V came to 1 base and at J to 2 bases, leaving 9 bases not matched to a gene. The CDR3 extends over 17 amino acids. Per the germline V gene, CDR1 is DFQATT and CDR2 is SNEGSKA (reference sequence). The CDR3 region has the DNA TGCAGTGCTAGAGGGGACAGGGGGCGTAAAGGGACCTACGAGCAGTACGTC. Protein product: CSARGDRGRKGTYEQYV.

This clonotype is a singleton in its sample. The chain joins TRBV27 to TRBJ2-7; 10 bases line up with TRBD1. V lost 0 bases and J lost 3; bases outside the gene matches: 2. The CDR3 consists of 15 residues. Germline CDR1 reads MNHEY; CDR2 reads SMNVEV (reference sequence). The CDR3 nucleotides are TGTGCCAGCAGTTTATCGGACAGGGGGGGCTACGAGCAGTACTTC. Translating it yields CASSLSDRGGYEQYF.

The chain joins TRBV2 to TRBJ2-1, with 10 positions matching TRBD1. The germline V gene encodes CDR1 SNHLY and CDR2 FYNNEI. This CDR3 has 14 residues. V trimming: 8 bases; J trimming: 8 bases; junction bases outside the gene matches: 9. CDR3 region: CASGETGGLDEQFF. In DNA, the CDR3 is TGTGCCAGCGGGGAGACAGGGGGCTTGGATGAGCAGTTCTTC. The variable domain in full, completed from reference TRBV2 and TRBJ2-1, reads EPEVTQTPSHQVTQMGQEVILRCVPISNHLYFYWYRQILGQKVEFLVSFYNNEISEKSEIFDDQFSVERPDGSNFTLKIRSTKLEDSAMYFCASGETGGLDEQFFGPGTRLTVL.